A single T cell receptor beta chain is shown here with its context. The junction shows a germline mismatch at one end, possibly a read error. The CDR3 totals 16 residues. Germline lookup yields CDR1 ENHRY and CDR2 SYGVKD. This sample is part of a study of control samples from healthy donors and cancer patients. TCRdb keeps only in-frame clones here, not all; method: immunoSEQ multiplex PCR. The data hold 100,000 to 150,000 clones, with over 80% observed a single time. This sequence was found in a man older than 75 with head and neck cancer. This chain uses TRBV10-3 with TRBJ1-3; D is unresolved. The sample comprised PBMCs. CDR3 DNA: TGTGCCATCAGAGAGTCGGGAATCATCTCTGGAAACACCATATATTTT. Translating it yields CAIRESGIISGNTIYF.